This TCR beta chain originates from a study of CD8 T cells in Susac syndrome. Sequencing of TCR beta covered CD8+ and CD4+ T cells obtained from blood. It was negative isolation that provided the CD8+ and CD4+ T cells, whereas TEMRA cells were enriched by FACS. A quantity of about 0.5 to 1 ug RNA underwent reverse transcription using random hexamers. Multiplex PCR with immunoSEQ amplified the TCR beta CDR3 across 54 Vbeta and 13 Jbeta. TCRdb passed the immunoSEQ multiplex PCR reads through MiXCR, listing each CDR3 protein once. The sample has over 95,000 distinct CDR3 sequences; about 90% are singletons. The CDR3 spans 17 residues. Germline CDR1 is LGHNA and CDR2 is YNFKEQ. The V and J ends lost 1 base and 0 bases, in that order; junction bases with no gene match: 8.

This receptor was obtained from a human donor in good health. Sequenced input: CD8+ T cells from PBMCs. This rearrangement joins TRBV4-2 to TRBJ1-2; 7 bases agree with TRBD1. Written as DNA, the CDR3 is TGTGCCAGCAGCCAAGTCCGGGACAGAATTTCTAACTATGGCTACACCTTC. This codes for CASSQVRDRISNYGYTF.